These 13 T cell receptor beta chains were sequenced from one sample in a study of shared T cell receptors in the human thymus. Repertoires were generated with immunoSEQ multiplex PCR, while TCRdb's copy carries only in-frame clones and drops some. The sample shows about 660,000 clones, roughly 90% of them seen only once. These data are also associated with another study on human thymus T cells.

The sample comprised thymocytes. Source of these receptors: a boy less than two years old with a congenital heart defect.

The DNA for the CDR3 is TGTGCCAGCAGCAAATTCTTCAGGGGGTGCTATGGCTACACCTTC. This translates into CASSKFFRGCYGYTF. V gene TRBV21-1 combines with J gene TRBJ1-2; the table's D call, TRBD1, has no DNA check behind it. TRBV21-1 is reported as a pseudogene. The CDR3 has 15 residues.

The CDR3 DNA follows: TGTGCCACCAGCAGCCGGAGGGAAGGCGAGCAGTACTTC. Translation: CATSSRREGEQYF. The chain carries TRBV15 and TRBJ2-7, with TRBD2 as a possible D gene (6 bases). The length of the CDR3 is 13 residues. Germline CDR1 reads LNHNV; CDR2 reads YYDKDF (reference sequence). V was pared by 3 bases and J by 6 bases, with 12 bases between. Full variable domain (remainder filled in from reference TRBV15 and TRBJ2-7): DAMVIQNPRYQVTQFGKPVTLSCSQTLNHNVMYWYQQKSSQAPKLLFHYYDKDFNNEADTPDNFQSRRPNTSFCFLDIRSPGLGDTAMYLCATSSRREGEQYFGPGTRLTVT.

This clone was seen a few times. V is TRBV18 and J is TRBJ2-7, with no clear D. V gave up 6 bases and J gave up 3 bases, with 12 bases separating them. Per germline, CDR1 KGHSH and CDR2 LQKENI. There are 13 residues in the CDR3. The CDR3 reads CASSRCRGYEQYF. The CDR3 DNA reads TGTGCCAGCTCCCGCTGTCGCGGCTACGAGCAGTACTTC.

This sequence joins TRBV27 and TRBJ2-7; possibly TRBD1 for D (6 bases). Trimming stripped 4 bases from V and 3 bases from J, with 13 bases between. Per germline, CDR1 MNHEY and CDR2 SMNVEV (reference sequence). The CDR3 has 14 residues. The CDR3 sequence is CASSSTGLLYEQYF. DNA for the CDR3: TGTGCCAGCAGTTCGACAGGTCTTCTCTACGAGCAGTACTTC.

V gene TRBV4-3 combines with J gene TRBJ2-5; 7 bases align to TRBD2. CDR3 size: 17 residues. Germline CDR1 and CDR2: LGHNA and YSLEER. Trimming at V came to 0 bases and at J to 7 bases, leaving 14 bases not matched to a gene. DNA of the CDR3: TGCGCCAGCAGCCAAGACGTTCCGGCAGGGAGGGAGGGGACCCAGTACTTC. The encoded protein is CASSQDVPAGREGTQYF.

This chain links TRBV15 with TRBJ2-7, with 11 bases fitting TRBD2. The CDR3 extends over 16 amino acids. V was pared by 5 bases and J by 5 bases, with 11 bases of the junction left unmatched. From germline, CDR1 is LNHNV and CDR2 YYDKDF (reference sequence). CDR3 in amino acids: CATSEISGRAWDEQYF. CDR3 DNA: TGTGCCACCAGCGAGATTAGCGGGAGGGCTTGGGACGAGCAGTACTTC.

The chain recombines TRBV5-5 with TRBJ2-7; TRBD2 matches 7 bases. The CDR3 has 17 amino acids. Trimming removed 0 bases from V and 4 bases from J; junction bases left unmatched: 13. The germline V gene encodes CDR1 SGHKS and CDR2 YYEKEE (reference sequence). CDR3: CASSLGVVAGEEYEQYF. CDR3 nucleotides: TGTGCCAGCAGCTTGGGAGTGGTGGCGGGAGAAGAGTACGAGCAGTACTTC.

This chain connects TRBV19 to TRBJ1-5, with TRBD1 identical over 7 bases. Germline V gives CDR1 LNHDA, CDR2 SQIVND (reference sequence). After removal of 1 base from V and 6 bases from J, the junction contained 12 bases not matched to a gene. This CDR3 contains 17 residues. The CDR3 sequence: CASSIVRWQGESQPQHF. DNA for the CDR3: TGTGCCAGTAGTATAGTAAGGTGGCAGGGGGAGAGTCAGCCCCAGCATTTT.

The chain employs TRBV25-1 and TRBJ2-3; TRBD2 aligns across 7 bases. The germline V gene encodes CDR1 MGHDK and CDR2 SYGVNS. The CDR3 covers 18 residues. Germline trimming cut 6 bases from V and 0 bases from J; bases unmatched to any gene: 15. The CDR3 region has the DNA TGTGCCAGCAGCGAGGTGGAGGGAGGGAGTGCTAGCACAGATACGCAGTATTTT. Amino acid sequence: CASSEVEGGSASTDTQYF.

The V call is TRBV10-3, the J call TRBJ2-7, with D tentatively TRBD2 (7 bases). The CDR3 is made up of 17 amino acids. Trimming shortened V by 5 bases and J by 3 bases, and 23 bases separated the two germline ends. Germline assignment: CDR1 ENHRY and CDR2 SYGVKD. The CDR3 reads CAISRGVEAGVYYEQYF. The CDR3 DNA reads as TGTGCCATCAGTAGGGGGGTCGAGGCGGGAGTATACTACGAGCAGTACTTC.

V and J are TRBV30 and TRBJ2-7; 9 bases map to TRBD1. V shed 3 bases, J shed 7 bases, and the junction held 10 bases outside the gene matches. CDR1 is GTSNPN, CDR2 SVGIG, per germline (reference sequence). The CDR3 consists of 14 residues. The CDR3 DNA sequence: TGTGCCTGGAGAGGCCAGACAGGGGGTTGGGAGCAGTACTTC. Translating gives CAWRGQTGGWEQYF.

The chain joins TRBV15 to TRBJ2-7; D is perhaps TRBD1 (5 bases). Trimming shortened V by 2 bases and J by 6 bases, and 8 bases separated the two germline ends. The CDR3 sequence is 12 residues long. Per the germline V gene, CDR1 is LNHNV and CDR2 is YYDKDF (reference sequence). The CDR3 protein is CATSRQGSEQYF. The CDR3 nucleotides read TGTGCCACCAGCAGACAGGGTTCCGAGCAGTACTTC.

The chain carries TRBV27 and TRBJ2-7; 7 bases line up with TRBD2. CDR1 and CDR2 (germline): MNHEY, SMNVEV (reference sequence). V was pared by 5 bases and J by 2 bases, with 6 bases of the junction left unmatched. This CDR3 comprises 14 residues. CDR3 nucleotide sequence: TGTGCCAGCAGTCATCCAGGGAGGGCCTACGAGCAGTACTTC. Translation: CASSHPGRAYEQYF.